The TCR beta chain described here comes from a study of blood T cell repertoires in COVID-19. At the level of the study: Samples taken during acute and convalescent COVID-19 were collected in the United States, Italy and Spain. Sample material is recorded as cDNA or gDNA derived from T cells, B-cell-depleted T cells, or PBMCs.

Under the authors' procedure: For nucleated cells, counts were estimated from reference gene primer amplification. Clones were sequenced by immunoSEQ multiplex PCR, and TCRdb holds only the in-frame ones, with some missing. For V, J and clone size, that table is used; D and trimming come from the DNA. The sample carries under 300,000 clones, 86% recorded once. The CDR3 spans 17 residues. Germline values: CDR1 LGHDT, CDR2 YNNKEL (reference sequence). J was trimmed by 8 bases and V by 0 bases; bases with no gene match: 13. Patients of the Seattle cohort, enrolled during active infection, were followed longitudinally.

This chain uses TRBV3-1 (or the pseudogene TRBV3-2) with TRBJ1-2; 9 bases fit TRBD1. Sample: peripheral blood. The clonotype comes from a woman in her twenties or thirties with COVID-19, enrolled during active disease. CDR3 sequence: CASSQDLGGTGRKGYTF. CDR3 bases: TGTGCCAGCAGCCAAGATCTTGGGGGGACAGGGAGGAAGGGCTACACCTTC.